This T cell receptor beta chain was documented in a study of OX40 agonist ivuxolimab in advanced cancers. At the level of the study: The treatment was a fully human IgG2 OX40 agonist, ivuxolimab. The study gave patients intravenous ivuxolimab at 0.01 to 10 mg/kg every 2 weeks. The study, taken as a whole, reports: Part of the nonresponder group also had normalized T-cell clonal expansion that was low. Specificity for antigen went undetermined in the expanded peripheral T cells.

In the case of this clone: Its antigen is not known.

Only in-frame clones appear in the TCRdb table, and some are missing; sequencing was by immunoSEQ multiplex PCR. Of tens of thousands of clones listed, under 90% are singletons. The germline CDR1 and CDR2 sequences are SGHRS and YFSETQ. J lost 5 bases, V lost 5 bases, and 19 bases had no gene match. The CDR3 consists of 18 residues. Sequencing was performed on CD4+ or CD8+ T cells sorted from blood, taken in a trial of the OX40 agonist ivuxolimab. The TCR originated in an adult with an advanced solid tumor such as melanoma, head and neck, liver or kidney cancer. V usage is TRBV5-1 and J usage is TRBJ2-1; 7 bases agree with TRBD2. This chain's CDR3 is CASRTWLAGLVDDNEQFF. The DNA of the CDR3 is TGCGCCAGCAGGACGTGGCTTGCCGGACTAGTAGACGACAATGAGCAGTTCTTC.